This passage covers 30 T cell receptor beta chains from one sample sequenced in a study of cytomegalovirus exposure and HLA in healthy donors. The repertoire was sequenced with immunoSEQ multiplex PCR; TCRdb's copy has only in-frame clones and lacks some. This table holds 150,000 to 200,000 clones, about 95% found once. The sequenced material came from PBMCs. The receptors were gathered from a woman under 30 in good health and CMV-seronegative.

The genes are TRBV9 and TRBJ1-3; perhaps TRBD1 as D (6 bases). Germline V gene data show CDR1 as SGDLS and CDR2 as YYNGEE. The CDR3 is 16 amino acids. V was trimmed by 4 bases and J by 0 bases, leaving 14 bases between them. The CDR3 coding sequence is TGTGCCAGCAGCTTGAGACCGACAGGCTCTGGAAACACCATATATTTT. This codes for CASSLRPTGSGNTIYF.

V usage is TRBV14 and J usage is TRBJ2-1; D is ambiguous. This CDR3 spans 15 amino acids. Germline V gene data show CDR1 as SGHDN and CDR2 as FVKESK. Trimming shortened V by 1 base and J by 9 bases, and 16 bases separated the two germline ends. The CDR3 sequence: CASSQVPEHPGEQFF. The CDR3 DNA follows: TGTGCCAGCAGCCAAGTCCCCGAGCACCCCGGTGAGCAGTTCTTC.

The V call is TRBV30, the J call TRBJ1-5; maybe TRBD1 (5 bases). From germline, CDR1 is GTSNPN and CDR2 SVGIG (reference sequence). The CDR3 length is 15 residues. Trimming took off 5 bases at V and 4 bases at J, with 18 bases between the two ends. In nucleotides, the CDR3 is TGTGCCTGGGGAGGGAATGGGGCTGGGAATCAGCCCCAGCATTTT. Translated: CAWGGNGAGNQPQHF.

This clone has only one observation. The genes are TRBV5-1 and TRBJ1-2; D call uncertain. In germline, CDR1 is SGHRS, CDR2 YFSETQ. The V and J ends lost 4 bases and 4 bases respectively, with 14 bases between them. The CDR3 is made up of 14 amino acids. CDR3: CASSPSNSGYGYTF. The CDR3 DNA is TGCGCCAGCAGCCCCAGTAACAGCGGCTATGGCTACACCTTC.

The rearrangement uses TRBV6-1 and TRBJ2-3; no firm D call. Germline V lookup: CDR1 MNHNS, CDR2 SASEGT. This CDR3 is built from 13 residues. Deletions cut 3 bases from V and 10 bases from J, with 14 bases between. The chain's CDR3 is CASSETGLGPQYF. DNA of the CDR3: TGTGCCAGCAGTGAGACTGGCCTCGGTCCGCAGTATTTT.

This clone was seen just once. CDR3 region: CASSPGTVNYGYTF. Written as DNA, the CDR3 is TGTGCCAGCAGCCCCGGGACAGTTAACTATGGCTACACCTTC. J is TRBJ1-2 and V is TRBV5-6, with TRBD1 identical over 7 bases. V lost 4 bases and J lost 1; bases outside the gene matches: 4. This CDR3 has 14 residues. Germline-derived CDR1 and CDR2 are SGHDT and YYEEEE.

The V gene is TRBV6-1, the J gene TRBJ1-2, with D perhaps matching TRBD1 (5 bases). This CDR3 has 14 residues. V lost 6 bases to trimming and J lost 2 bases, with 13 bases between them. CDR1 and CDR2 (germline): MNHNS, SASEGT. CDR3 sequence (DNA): TGTGCCAGCAGCCCCAGGGAGGGGAACTATGGCTACACCTTC. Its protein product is CASSPREGNYGYTF.

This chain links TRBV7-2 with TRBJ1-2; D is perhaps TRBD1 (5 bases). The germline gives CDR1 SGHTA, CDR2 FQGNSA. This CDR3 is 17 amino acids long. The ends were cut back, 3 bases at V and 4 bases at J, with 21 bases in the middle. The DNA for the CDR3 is TGTGCCAGCAGCTTTGGGACGGGAGGGGCGCAGGGCTATGGCTACACCTTC. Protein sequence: CASSFGTGGAQGYGYTF.

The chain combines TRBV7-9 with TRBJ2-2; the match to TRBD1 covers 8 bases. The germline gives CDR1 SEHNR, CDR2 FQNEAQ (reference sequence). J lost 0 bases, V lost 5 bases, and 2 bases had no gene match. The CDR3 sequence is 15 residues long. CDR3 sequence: CASSATGANTGELFF. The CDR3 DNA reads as TGTGCCAGCAGCGCGACAGGGGCGAACACCGGGGAGCTGTTTTTT.

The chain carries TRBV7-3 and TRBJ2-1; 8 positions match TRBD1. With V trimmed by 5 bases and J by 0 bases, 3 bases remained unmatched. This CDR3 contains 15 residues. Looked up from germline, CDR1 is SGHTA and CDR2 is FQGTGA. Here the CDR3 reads CASSPDRASYNEQFF. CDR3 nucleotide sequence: TGTGCCAGCAGCCCGGACAGGGCCTCCTACAATGAGCAGTTCTTC. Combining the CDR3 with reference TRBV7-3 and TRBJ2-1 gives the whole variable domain GAGVSQTPSNKVTEKGKYVELRCDPISGHTALYWYRQSLGQGPEFLIYFQGTGAADDSGLPNDRFFAVRPEGSVSTLKIQRTERGDSAVYLCASSPDRASYNEQFFGPGTRLTVL.

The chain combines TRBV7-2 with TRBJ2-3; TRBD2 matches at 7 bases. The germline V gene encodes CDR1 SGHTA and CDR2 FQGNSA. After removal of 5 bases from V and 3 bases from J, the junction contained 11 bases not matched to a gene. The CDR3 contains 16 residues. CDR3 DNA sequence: TGTGCCAGCAGCCGTCAGGTCGGGAGGAGTACAGATACGCAGTATTTT. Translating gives CASSRQVGRSTDTQYF.

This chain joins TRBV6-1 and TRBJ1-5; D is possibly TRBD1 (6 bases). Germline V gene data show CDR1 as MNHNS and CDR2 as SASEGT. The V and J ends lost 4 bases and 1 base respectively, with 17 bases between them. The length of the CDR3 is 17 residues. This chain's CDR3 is CASSVQGRFRSNQPQHF. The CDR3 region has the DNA TGTGCCAGCAGTGTACAGGGTCGTTTTCGGAGCAATCAGCCCCAGCATTTT.

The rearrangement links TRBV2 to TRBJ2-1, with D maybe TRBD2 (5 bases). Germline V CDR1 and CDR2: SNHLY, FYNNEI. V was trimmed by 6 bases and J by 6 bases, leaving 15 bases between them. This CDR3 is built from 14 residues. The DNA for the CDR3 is TGTGCCAGCAGGCGAGAACATAGCGCCAATGAGCAGTTCTTC. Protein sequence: CASRREHSANEQFF. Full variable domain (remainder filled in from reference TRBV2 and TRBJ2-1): EPEVTQTPSHQVTQMGQEVILRCVPISNHLYFYWYRQILGQKVEFLVSFYNNEISEKSEIFDDQFSVERPDGSNFTLKIRSTKLEDSAMYFCASRREHSANEQFFGPGTRLTVL.

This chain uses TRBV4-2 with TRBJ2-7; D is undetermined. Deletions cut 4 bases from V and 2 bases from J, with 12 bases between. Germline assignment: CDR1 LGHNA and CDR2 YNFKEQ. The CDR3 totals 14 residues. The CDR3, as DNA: TGTGCCAGCAGCCCTCAGCTAGTACCCTACGAGCAGTACTTC. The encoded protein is CASSPQLVPYEQYF.

CDR3 nucleotide sequence: TGTGCCAGCAGTCTACAGGGGGCTGAAGCTTTCTTT. Its translation: CASSLQGAEAFF. The chain carries TRBV7-9 and TRBJ1-1; 8 nucleotides agree with TRBD1. This CDR3 comprises 12 residues. CDR1 and CDR2 from the germline V gene are SEHNR and FQNEAQ (reference sequence). Unmatched junction bases numbered 3, after V lost 6 bases and J lost 6 bases.

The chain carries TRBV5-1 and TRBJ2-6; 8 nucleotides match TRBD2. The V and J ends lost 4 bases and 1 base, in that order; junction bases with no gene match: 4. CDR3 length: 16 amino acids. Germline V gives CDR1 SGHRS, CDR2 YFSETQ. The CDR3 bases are TGCGCCAGCAGCCCCCCGGGGGGGTCTGGGGCCAACGTCCTGACTTTC. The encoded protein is CASSPPGGSGANVLTF. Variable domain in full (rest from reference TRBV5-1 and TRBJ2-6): KAGVTQTPRYLIKTRGQQVTLSCSPISGHRSVSWYQQTPGQGLQFLFEYFSETQRNKGNFPGRFSGRQFSNSRSEMNVSTLELGDSALYLCASSPPGGSGANVLTFGAGSRLTVL.

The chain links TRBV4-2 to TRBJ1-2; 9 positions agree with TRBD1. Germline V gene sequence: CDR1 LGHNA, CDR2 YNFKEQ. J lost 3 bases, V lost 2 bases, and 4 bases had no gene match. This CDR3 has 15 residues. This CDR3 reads CASSQNRDRDYGYTF. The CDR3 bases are TGTGCCAGCAGCCAAAACCGGGACAGGGACTATGGCTACACCTTC.

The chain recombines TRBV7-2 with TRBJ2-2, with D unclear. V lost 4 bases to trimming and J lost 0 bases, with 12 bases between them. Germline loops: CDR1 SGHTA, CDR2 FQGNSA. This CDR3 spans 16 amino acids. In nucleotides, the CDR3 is TGTGCCAGCAGCTCCATGAGTCCTTCGAACACCGGGGAGCTGTTTTTT. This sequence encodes CASSSMSPSNTGELFF.

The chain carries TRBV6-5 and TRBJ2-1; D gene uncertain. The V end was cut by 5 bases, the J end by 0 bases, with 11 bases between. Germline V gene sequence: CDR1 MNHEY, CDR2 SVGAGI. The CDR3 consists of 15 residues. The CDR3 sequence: CASSPIYRSYNEQFF. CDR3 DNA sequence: TGTGCCAGCAGTCCGATCTACCGCTCCTACAATGAGCAGTTCTTC.

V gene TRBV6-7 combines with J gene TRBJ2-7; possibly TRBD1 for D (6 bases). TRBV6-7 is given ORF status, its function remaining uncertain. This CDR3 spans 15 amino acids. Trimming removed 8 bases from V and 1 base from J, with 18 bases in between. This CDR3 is CASAVPRDKSYEQYF. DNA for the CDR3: TGTGCCAGCGCGGTTCCCCGGGACAAGTCCTACGAGCAGTACTTC.

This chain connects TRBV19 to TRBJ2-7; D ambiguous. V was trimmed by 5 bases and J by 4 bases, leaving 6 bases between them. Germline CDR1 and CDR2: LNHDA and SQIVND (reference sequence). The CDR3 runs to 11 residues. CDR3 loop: CASSWPYEQYF. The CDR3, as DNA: TGTGCCAGTAGTTGGCCTTACGAGCAGTACTTC. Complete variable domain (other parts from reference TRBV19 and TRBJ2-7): DGGITQSPKYLFRKEGQNVTLSCEQNLNHDAMYWYRQDPGQGLRLIYYSQIVNDFQKGDIAEGYSVSREKKESFPLTVTSAQKNPTAFYLCASSWPYEQYFGPGTRLTVT.

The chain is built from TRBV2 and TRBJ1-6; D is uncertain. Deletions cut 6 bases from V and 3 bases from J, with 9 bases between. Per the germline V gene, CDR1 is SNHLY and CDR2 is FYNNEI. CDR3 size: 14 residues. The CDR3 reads CASRRADYNSPLHF. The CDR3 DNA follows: TGTGCCAGCAGGAGGGCCGACTATAATTCACCCCTCCACTTT.

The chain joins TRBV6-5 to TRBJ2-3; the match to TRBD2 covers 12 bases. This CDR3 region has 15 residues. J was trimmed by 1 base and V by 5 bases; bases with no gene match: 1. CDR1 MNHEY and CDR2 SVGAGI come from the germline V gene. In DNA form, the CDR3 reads TGTGCCAGCAGTAGGACTAGCGGGGGCACAGATACGCAGTATTTT. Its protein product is CASSRTSGGTDTQYF.

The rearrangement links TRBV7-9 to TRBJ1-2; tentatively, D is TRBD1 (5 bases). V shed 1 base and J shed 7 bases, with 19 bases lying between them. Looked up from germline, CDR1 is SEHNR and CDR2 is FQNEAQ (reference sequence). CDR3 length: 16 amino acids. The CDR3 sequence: CASSLGVMEGASGYTF. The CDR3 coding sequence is TGTGCCAGCAGCTTAGGGGTGATGGAAGGGGCTAGTGGCTACACCTTC.

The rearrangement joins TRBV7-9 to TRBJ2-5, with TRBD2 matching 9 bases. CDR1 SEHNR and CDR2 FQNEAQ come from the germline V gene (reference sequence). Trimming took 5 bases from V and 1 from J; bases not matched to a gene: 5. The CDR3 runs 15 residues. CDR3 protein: CASSPMTSGQETQYF. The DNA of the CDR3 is TGTGCCAGCAGCCCAATGACTAGCGGCCAAGAGACCCAGTACTTC.

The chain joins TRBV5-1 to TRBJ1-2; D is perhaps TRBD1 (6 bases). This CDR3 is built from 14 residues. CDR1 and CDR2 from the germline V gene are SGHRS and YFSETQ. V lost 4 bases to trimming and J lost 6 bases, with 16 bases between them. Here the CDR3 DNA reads TGCGCCAGCAGCCCTGCGGGGGGCGCCGATGGCTACACCTTC. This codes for CASSPAGGADGYTF.

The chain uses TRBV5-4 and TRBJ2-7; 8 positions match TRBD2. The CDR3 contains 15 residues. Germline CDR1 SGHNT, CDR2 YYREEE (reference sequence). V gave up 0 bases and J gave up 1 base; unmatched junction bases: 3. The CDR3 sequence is CASSLDGGESYEQYF. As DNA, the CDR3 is TGTGCCAGCAGCTTGGACGGGGGGGAATCCTACGAGCAGTACTTC.

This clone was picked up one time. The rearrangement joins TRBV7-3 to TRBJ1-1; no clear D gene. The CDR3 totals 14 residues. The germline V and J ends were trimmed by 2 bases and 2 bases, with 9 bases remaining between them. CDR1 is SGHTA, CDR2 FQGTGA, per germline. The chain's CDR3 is CASSLGGPNTEAFF. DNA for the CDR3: TGTGCCAGCAGCTTAGGTGGGCCTAACACTGAAGCTTTCTTT.

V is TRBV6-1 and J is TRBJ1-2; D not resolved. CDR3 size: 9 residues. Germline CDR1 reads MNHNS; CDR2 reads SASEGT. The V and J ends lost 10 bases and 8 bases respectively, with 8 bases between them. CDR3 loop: CAIGSGYTF. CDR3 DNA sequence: TGTGCCATTGGGAGCGGCTACACCTTC.

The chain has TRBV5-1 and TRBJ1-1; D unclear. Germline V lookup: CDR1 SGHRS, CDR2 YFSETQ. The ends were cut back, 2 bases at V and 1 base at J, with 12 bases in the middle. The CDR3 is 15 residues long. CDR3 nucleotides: TGCGCCAGCAGCTTTGACGTTACAGCGAACACTGAAGCTTTCTTT. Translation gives CASSFDVTANTEAFF.